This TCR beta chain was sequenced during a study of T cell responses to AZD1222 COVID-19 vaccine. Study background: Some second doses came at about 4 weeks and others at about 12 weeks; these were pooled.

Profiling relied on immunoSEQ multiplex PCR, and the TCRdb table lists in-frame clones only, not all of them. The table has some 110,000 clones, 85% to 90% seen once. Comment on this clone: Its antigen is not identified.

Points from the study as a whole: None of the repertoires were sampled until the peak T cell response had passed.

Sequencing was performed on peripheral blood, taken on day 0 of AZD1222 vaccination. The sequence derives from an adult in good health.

The CDR3 sequence: CASSLLTSGVSYEQYF. In DNA form, the CDR3 reads TGTGCCAGCAGCTTATTGACTAGCGGAGTCTCCTACGAGCAGTACTTC. The V and J genes are TRBV7-2 and TRBJ2-7; 9 bases agree with TRBD2. CDR1 is SGHTA, CDR2 FQGNSA, per germline. The length of the CDR3 is 16 residues. V lost 2 bases, J lost 0 bases, and 5 bases stayed unmatched.